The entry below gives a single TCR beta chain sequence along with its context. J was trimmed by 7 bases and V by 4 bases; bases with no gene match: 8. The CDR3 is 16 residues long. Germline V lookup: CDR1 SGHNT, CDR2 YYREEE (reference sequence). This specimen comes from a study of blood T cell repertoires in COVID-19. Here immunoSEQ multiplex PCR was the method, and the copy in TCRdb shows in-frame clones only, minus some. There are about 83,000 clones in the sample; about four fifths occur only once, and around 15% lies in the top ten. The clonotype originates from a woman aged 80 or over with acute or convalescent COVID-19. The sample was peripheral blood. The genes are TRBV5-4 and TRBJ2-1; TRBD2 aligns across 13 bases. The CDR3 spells CASSGRLAGGVNEQFF. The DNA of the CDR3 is TGTGCCAGCAGCGGCCGACTAGCGGGGGGCGTTAATGAGCAGTTCTTC.